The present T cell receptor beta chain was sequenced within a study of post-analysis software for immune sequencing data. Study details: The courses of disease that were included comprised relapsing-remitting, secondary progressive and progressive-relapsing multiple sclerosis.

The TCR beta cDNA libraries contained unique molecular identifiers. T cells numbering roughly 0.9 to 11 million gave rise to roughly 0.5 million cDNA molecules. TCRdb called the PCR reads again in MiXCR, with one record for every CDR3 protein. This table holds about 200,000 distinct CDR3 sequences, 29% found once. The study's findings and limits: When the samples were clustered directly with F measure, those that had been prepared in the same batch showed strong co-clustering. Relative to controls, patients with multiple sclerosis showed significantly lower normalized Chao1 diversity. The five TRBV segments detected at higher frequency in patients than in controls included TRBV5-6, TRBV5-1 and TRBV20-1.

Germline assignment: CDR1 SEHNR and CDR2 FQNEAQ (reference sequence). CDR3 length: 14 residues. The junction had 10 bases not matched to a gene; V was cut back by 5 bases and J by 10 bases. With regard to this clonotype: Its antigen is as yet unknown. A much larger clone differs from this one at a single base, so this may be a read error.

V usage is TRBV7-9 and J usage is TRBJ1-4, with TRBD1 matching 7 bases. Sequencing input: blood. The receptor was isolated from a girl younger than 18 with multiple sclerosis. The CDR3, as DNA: TGTGCCAGCAGCCGCGGGACAGAGGACGGAAAACTGTTTTTT. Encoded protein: CASSRGTEDGKLFF.